These 3 T cell receptor beta chains originate from one sample sequenced in a study of blood T cell repertoires in COVID-19. Assay used: immunoSEQ multiplex PCR; TCRdb lists only in-frame clones, some missing. The sample includes some 200,000 clones, approximately 90% of them seen just once. The sample comprised peripheral blood. These receptors came from a middle-aged man with acute or convalescent COVID-19.

V is TRBV5-1 and J is TRBJ2-1; no definite D call. This CDR3 comprises 15 residues. Deletions cut 0 bases from V and 0 bases from J, with 7 bases between. Germline-derived CDR1 and CDR2 are SGHRS and YFSETQ. The CDR3 nucleotides read TGCGCCAGCAGCTTGGTGGCAGACTCCTACAATGAGCAGTTCTTC. This gives the protein CASSLVADSYNEQFF.

The rearrangement uses TRBV4-2 and TRBJ2-1; D possibly corresponds to TRBD1 (5 bases). This CDR3 spans 12 amino acids. CDR1 LGHNA and CDR2 YNFKEQ come from the germline V gene. Trimming took off 0 bases at V and 12 bases at J, with 9 bases between the two ends. Here the CDR3 reads CASSQDVQGQFF. CDR3 bases: TGTGCCAGCAGCCAAGACGTCCAGGGGCAGTTCTTC.

This chain's CDR3 is CAWSVRGRGLSKSTEAFF. In DNA form, the CDR3 reads TGTGCCTGGAGTGTACGGGGCAGGGGGTTGTCGAAGTCTACTGAAGCTTTCTTT. This rearrangement joins TRBV30 to TRBJ1-1, with 7 bases matching TRBD1. The CDR3 sequence is 18 residues long. J gave up 5 bases and V 0 bases, and 18 bases lay outside the gene matches. Germline assignment: CDR1 GTSNPN and CDR2 SVGIG (reference sequence).